Presented here are 4 T cell receptor beta chains from one specimen sequenced in a study of blood T cell repertoires in COVID-19. Assay: immunoSEQ multiplex PCR; the TCRdb copy retains only in-frame clones and omits some. The sample yields some 260,000 clones, roughly 89% seen once. Sequences were obtained from PBMCs or T cells enriched from blood (not recorded which). These receptors all come from a man in his forties who had recovered from COVID-19.

The chain is built from TRBV12-3 or TRBV12-4 and TRBJ2-7, with a weak D call TRBD1 (7 bases). The V end was cut by 5 bases, the J end by 10 bases, with 18 bases between. This CDR3 comprises 13 residues. The CDR3 sequence: CASSPGDSSDQYF. The DNA of the CDR3 is TGTGCCAGCAGTCCGGGGGACAGCTCGGATCAGTACTTC.

V and J are TRBV5-1 and TRBJ2-3; TRBD2 might be the D (5 bases). CDR1 SGHRS and CDR2 YFSETQ come from the germline V gene. Deletions cut 8 bases from V and 2 bases from J, with 18 bases between. The CDR3 length is 15 residues. CDR3 residues: CASHGSRAVTDTQYF. The CDR3 DNA is TGCGCCAGTCACGGGTCGAGGGCTGTCACAGATACGCAGTATTTT.

The J gene is TRBJ1-4, the V gene TRBV19; 8 bases align to TRBD1. The germline V gene has CDR1 LNHDA and CDR2 SQIVND (reference sequence). V was pared by 5 bases and J by 2 bases, with 10 bases of the junction left unmatched. This CDR3 contains 17 residues. The CDR3 spells CASSSRTGSGTNEKLFF. The CDR3 coding sequence is TGTGCCAGTAGTTCTCGGACAGGGTCGGGCACTAATGAAAAACTGTTTTTT.

CDR3 in amino acids: CTSSQYSSHNSPLHF. The CDR3 DNA reads TGCACCAGCAGCCAATACAGCAGTCATAATTCACCCCTCCACTTT. The chain is built from TRBV1 and TRBJ1-6; the D call in the table, TRBD1, was not verified against the DNA. TRBV1 is assigned pseudogene status. This CDR3 has 15 amino acids.